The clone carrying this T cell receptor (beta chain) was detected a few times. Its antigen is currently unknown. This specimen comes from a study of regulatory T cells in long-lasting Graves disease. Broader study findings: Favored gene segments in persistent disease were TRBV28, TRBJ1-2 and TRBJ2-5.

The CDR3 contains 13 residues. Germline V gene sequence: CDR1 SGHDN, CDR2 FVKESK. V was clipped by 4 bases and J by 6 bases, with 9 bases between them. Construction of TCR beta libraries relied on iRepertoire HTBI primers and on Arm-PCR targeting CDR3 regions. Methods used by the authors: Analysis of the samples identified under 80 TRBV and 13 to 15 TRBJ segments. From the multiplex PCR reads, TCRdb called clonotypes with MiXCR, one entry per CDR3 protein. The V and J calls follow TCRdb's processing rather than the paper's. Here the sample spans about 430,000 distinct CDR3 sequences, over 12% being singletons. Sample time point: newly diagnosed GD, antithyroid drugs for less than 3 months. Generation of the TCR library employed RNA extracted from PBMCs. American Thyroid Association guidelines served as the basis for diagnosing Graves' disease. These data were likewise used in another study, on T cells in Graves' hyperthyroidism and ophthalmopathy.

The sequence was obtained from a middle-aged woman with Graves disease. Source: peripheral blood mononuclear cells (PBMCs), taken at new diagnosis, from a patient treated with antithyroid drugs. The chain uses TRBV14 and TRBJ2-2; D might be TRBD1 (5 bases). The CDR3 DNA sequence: TGTGCCAGCAGCCCCGGACACGCCGGGGAGCTGTTTTTT. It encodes CASSPGHAGELFF.